The T cell receptor (beta chain) described here comes from a study of pediatric ulcerative colitis. Study results and limitations: Blood-rectal clonal overlap within each person was significantly higher in ulcerative colitis patients than controls. Acute severe colitis showed lower rectal diversity from clonal expansions. No controls had the two rectal clonotypes shared by ulcerative colitis patients.

Each sample received Survey-level depth of up to 500,000 reads. Generated by immunoSEQ multiplex PCR, the TCRdb table keeps only in-frame clones and is missing some. There are about 35,000 clones in the sample; about 81% occur only once, and approximately 1% lies in the top ten. This CDR3 region has 13 residues. V was shortened by 6 bases and J by 2 bases, with 11 bases between the two germline ends. CDR1 and CDR2 (germline): SGHAT, FQNNGV. This clone is a singleton in its sample. Its antigen is still unknown. The rectum was sampled with one to two pinch biopsies at colonoscopy. The sequence derives from a boy aged 5-17 years with mild ulcerative colitis. The gene calls are TRBV11-2 and TRBJ2-7; D call uncertain. Specimen: gut tissue. CDR3 protein: CASRRDGAYEQYF. The DNA of the CDR3 is TGTGCCAGCAGGCGTGACGGAGCCTACGAGCAGTACTTC.